This T cell receptor beta chain originates from a study of human T cells and chemical hapten exposure. MiXCR was run by TCRdb on the RACE reads, yielding one entry per CDR3 protein. The sample lists 180,000 or so distinct CDR3 sequences, under 25% occurring once. Time point defined: patch test 1, 2 weeks after DPC sensitization. As for treatment: therapeutic diphenylcyclopropenone sensitization with weekly scalp DPC. The table lists this clonotype with a few counts. CDR3 length equals 16 residues. CDR1 and CDR2 from the germline V gene are PRHDT and FYEKMQ (reference sequence). V was pared by 2 bases and J by 4 bases, with 12 bases between.

Material: whole blood, obtained in connection with sensitization to the hapten diphenylcyclopropenone (DPC). The chain links TRBV13 to TRBJ2-6, with a weak D call TRBD1 (5 bases). This TCR was sampled from a woman between 45 and 60 years old with alopecia areata. Some clones in this sample may be carry-over from other donors' samples. For the CDR3, the DNA is TGTGCCAGCAGCTTAATGGGGCCGCGAGGGGCCAACGTCCTGACTTTC. Translated, it gives CASSLMGPRGANVLTF. The full variable domain, rest sourced from reference TRBV13 and TRBJ2-6, is AAGVIQSPRHLIKEKRETATLKCYPIPRHDTVYWYQQGPGQDPQFLISFYEKMQSDKGSIPDRFSAQQFSDYHSELNMSSLELGDSALYFCASSLMGPRGANVLTFGAGSRLTVL.